One and the same sample provided the 32 T cell receptor beta chains below, sequenced in a study of STAT5B mutations in CD4+ large granular lymphocyte leukemia. TCRdb's table, derived via immunoSEQ multiplex PCR, lists solely in-frame clones and lacks some. Of about 34,000 clones listed, about 74% were seen once; the top ten hold roughly 1%. The sequencing sample was made of CD4+ T cells from blood buffy coats. These receptor sequences come from a human donor in good health.

The chain uses TRBV19 and TRBJ1-6; tentatively, D is TRBD1 (6 bases). The germline V and J ends were trimmed by 2 bases and 9 bases, with 14 bases remaining between them. CDR1 is LNHDA and CDR2 is SQIVND in the germline V gene (reference sequence). The CDR3 is 15 residues long. In nucleotides, the CDR3 is TGTGCCAGTAGTATACGAGGGGGAGAAGGTTCACCCCTCCACTTT. Translating it yields CASSIRGGEGSPLHF.

V gene TRBV6-4 combines with J gene TRBJ2-1; unclear D gene. Germline values: CDR1 MRHNA, CDR2 SNTAGT. The length of the CDR3 is 14 residues. V was shortened by 3 bases and J by 4 bases, with 10 bases between the two germline ends. The CDR3 loop reads CASSENGLYNEQFF. The CDR3 nucleotides read TGTGCCAGCAGTGAGAACGGGCTTTACAATGAGCAGTTCTTC.

This chain joins TRBV28 and TRBJ1-3, with TRBD1 as a possible D gene (5 bases). The CDR3 runs to 16 residues. V was clipped by 1 base and J by 3 bases, with 13 bases between them. Per the germline V gene, CDR1 is MDHEN and CDR2 is SYDVKM. The DNA of the CDR3 is TGTGCCAGCAGTTTATTTGGGCAGGGTCGTGGAAACACCATATATTTT. This codes for CASSLFGQGRGNTIYF.

V gene TRBV2 combines with J gene TRBJ2-1, with D unresolved. The CDR3 sequence is 16 residues long. The V gene's germline CDR1 is SNHLY and CDR2 FYNNEI. V was clipped by 3 bases and J by 0 bases, with 12 bases between them. CDR3 DNA: TGTGCCAGCAGTGAGACGGTTGAAATCTCCTACAATGAGCAGTTCTTC. Translated: CASSETVEISYNEQFF. Looking up the rest from reference TRBV2 and TRBJ2-1 gives the full variable domain: EPEVTQTPSHQVTQMGQEVILRCVPISNHLYFYWYRQILGQKVEFLVSFYNNEISEKSEIFDDQFSVERPDGSNFTLKIRSTKLEDSAMYFCASSETVEISYNEQFFGPGTRLTVL.

This chain links TRBV18 with TRBJ1-5; no clear D gene. The CDR3 has 13 amino acids. Trimming removed 2 bases at V and 4 bases at J, with 6 bases between. Germline V CDR1 and CDR2: KGHSH, LQKENI. DNA for the CDR3: TGTGCCAGCTCACCAGGGCTTAATCAGCCCCAGCATTTT. It codes for CASSPGLNQPQHF.

The CDR3 reads CASSLSPGSIGGQVNTEAFF. The CDR3 region has the DNA TGTGCCAGCAGTTTATCCCCCGGGTCGATCGGGGGACAGGTGAACACTGAAGCTTTCTTT. The J gene is TRBJ1-1, the V gene TRBV27; TRBD1 matches at 8 bases. This CDR3 is 20 amino acids long. The V segment lost 0 bases and the J segment 0 bases; nucleotides outside the gene matches: 15. Germline V gene lookup returns CDR1 MNHEY and CDR2 SMNVEV (reference sequence).

The chain links TRBV5-5 to TRBJ2-5; weak D call: TRBD2 (6 bases). Germline V CDR1 and CDR2: SGHKS, YYEKEE (reference sequence). The CDR3 loop spans 15 amino acids. Trimming left V 3 bases short and J 0 bases short, with 12 bases between. The CDR3 DNA sequence: TGTGCCAGCAGCTCGGGACTTATGTACCAAGAGACCCAGTACTTC. Translating gives CASSSGLMYQETQYF.

The rearrangement links TRBV4-2 to TRBJ2-1; maybe TRBD1 (7 bases). CDR1 LGHNA and CDR2 YNFKEQ come from the germline V gene. The V end lost 4 bases, the J end lost 3 bases, and 19 bases lay between the germline ends. The CDR3 is 17 amino acids. The CDR3 sequence is CASSPRGGGVNYNEQFF. The CDR3 coding sequence is TGTGCCAGCAGCCCCAGAGGGGGCGGGGTAAACTACAATGAGCAGTTCTTC.

CDR3 coding DNA: TGCGCCAGCAGTGACTCAGGGGGCAGGAACGAGCAGTACGTC. This translates into CASSDSGGRNEQYV. The J gene is TRBJ2-7, the V gene TRBV10-2; TRBD1 matches at 8 bases. V shed 3 bases, J shed 5 bases, and the junction held 6 bases outside the gene matches. The CDR3 is made up of 14 amino acids. The V gene's germline CDR1 is WSHSY and CDR2 SAAADI.

This clone came up a few times. The rearrangement uses TRBV7-2 and TRBJ2-3, with D unresolved. Trimming cost V 1 base and J 0 bases, with 2 bases left between them. This CDR3 has 13 amino acids. The germline CDR1 and CDR2 sequences are SGHTA and FQGNSA. This CDR3 is CASSLVSTDTQYF. As DNA, the CDR3 is TGTGCCAGCAGCTTAGTTAGCACAGATACGCAGTATTTT.

J is TRBJ1-2 and V is TRBV6-1, with D possibly matching TRBD1 (5 bases). Trimming removed 6 bases from V and 8 bases from J, with 16 bases in between. The CDR3 extends over 13 amino acids. Germline values: CDR1 MNHNS, CDR2 SASEGT. The CDR3 coding sequence is TGTGCCAGCAGATCGTGGGGGGATGGAGGCTACACCTTC. It codes for CASRSWGDGGYTF.

This chain joins TRBV6-4 and TRBJ2-2; the D is unclear. Trimming removed 9 bases from V and 5 bases from J, with 10 bases in between. This CDR3 spans 12 amino acids. Germline V lookup: CDR1 MRHNA, CDR2 SNTAGT. CDR3 loop: CASETTTGELFF. CDR3 coding DNA: TGTGCCAGTGAGACGACTACCGGGGAGCTGTTTTTT.

In its sample, this clone was seen a few times. V and J are TRBV14 and TRBJ1-3; possibly TRBD1 for D (6 bases). With 5 bases removed from V and 8 bases from J, the gap between germline ends came to 16 bases. The CDR3 totals 14 residues. CDR1 is SGHDN and CDR2 is FVKESK in the germline V gene. The CDR3 loop reads CASSKAGVGDTIYF. The CDR3 region has the DNA TGTGCCAGCAGCAAAGCAGGGGTCGGGGACACCATATATTTT.

The rearrangement joins TRBV6-5 to TRBJ1-1; D call uncertain. Per the germline V gene, CDR1 is MNHEY and CDR2 is SVGAGI. The CDR3 is 14 residues long. Trimming took off 0 bases at V and 2 bases at J, with 7 bases between the two ends. DNA of the CDR3: TGTGCCAGCAGTTACTCGGGCACCAACACTGAAGCTTTCTTT. It yields the protein CASSYSGTNTEAFF.

This sequence joins TRBV7-9 and TRBJ1-4; TRBD1 agrees at 7 bases. CDR1 and CDR2 (germline): SEHNR, FQNEAQ (reference sequence). This CDR3 has 15 amino acids. The J segment lost 2 bases and the V segment lost 4 bases, leaving 4 bases of the junction unmatched. CDR3 region: CASSYQTGTNEKLFF. The CDR3 DNA follows: TGTGCCAGCAGCTACCAGACAGGGACTAATGAAAAACTGTTTTTT. Drawing the rest from reference TRBV7-9 and TRBJ1-4, the complete variable domain is DTGVSQNPRHKITKRGQNVTFRCDPISEHNRLYWYRQTLGQGPEFLTYFQNEAQLEKSRLLSDRFSAERPKGSFSTLEIQRTEQGDSAMYLCASSYQTGTNEKLFFGSGTQLSVL.

The chain employs TRBV10-2 and TRBJ1-6; D might be TRBD1 (6 bases). Trimming took 8 bases from V and 1 from J, leaving 12 bases between them. Germline V gives CDR1 WSHSY, CDR2 SAAADI. The CDR3 has 15 amino acids. Written as DNA, the CDR3 is TGCGCCAGCGGCCAGGGGAATTCCTATAATTCACCCCTCCACTTT. Its translation is CASGQGNSYNSPLHF.

This chain uses TRBV7-2 with TRBJ2-1, with a possible D match to TRBD2 (6 bases). This CDR3 is 15 amino acids long. Trimming pared 2 bases from V and 6 bases from J, leaving 14 bases between. Germline V CDR1 and CDR2: SGHTA, FQGNSA. CDR3 amino acids: CASSLNTGVRNEQFF. The DNA of the CDR3 is TGTGCCAGCAGCTTAAATACGGGAGTGCGCAATGAGCAGTTCTTC.

The chain links TRBV19 to TRBJ2-7, with 13 nucleotides matching TRBD2. Germline loops: CDR1 LNHDA, CDR2 SQIVND (reference sequence). V shed 11 bases, J shed 3 bases, and the junction held 25 bases outside the gene matches. The CDR3 consists of 20 residues. CDR3 in DNA: TGTGCCGAGTACATTCGCGTACCCGGGACTAGCGGGATCCTTTACTACGAGCAGTACTTC. Residues: CAEYIRVPGTSGILYYEQYF.

The chain uses TRBV25-1 and TRBJ1-2, with D perhaps matching TRBD1 (5 bases). V dropped 6 bases and J dropped 4 bases, with 15 bases sitting between them. The CDR3 contains 14 residues. CDR1 is MGHDK, CDR2 SYGVNS, per germline. This chain's CDR3 is CASSGRLRGYGYTF. The CDR3 DNA is TGTGCCAGCAGCGGGCGTTTAAGGGGCTATGGCTACACCTTC.

This clone was detected once. This chain uses TRBV4-2 with TRBJ1-1; D ambiguous. CDR1 is LGHNA, CDR2 YNFKEQ, per germline. The CDR3 sequence is 15 residues long. The V end lost 0 bases, the J end lost 2 bases, and 10 bases lay between the germline ends. This CDR3 reads CASSQDDSGNTEAFF. CDR3 sequence (DNA): TGTGCCAGCAGCCAAGATGATTCCGGTAACACTGAAGCTTTCTTT.

V usage is TRBV19 and J usage is TRBJ1-2, with 8 nucleotides matching TRBD1. This CDR3 contains 13 residues. J gave up 8 bases and V 6 bases, and 8 bases lay outside the gene matches. Germline assignment: CDR1 LNHDA and CDR2 SQIVND (reference sequence). The CDR3 region has the DNA TGTGCCAGTAGCGGACAGGGCTTGCGAGGCTACACCTTC. Protein product: CASSGQGLRGYTF.

The V gene is TRBV19, the J gene TRBJ1-5; D gene uncertain. CDR1 LNHDA and CDR2 SQIVND come from the germline V gene (reference sequence). V lost 5 bases and J 0 bases, leaving 26 bases between the germline ends. The CDR3 is 20 residues long. In nucleotides, the CDR3 is TGTGCCAGTAGTCCGCACCTCGGGAGGCTTCAGGTTTATAGCAATCAGCCCCAGCATTTT. It yields the protein CASSPHLGRLQVYSNQPQHF.

This sequence joins TRBV4-1 and TRBJ2-7; tentative D call: TRBD1 (5 bases). Trimming removed 0 bases from V and 2 bases from J, with 23 bases in between. This CDR3 is 19 amino acids long. Germline V gene lookup returns CDR1 MGHRA and CDR2 YSYEKL. The CDR3 is CASSQERSRETRRAYEQYV. The CDR3 coding sequence is TGCGCCAGCAGCCAAGAGAGATCCAGGGAAACCCGAAGGGCCTACGAGCAGTACGTC.

V usage is TRBV4-3 and J usage is TRBJ2-1; TRBD2 aligns across 8 bases. Germline CDR1 reads LGHNA; CDR2 reads YSLEER. CDR3 length equals 16 residues. Losses at the gene ends were 0 bases for V and 9 bases for J; bases not matched to a gene: 10. This CDR3 reads CASSQEAGASRIEQFF. DNA for the CDR3: TGCGCCAGCAGCCAAGAAGCGGGAGCCTCCAGGATTGAGCAGTTCTTC.

The J gene is TRBJ2-3, the V gene TRBV7-3; tentative D call: TRBD2 (5 bases). Germline loops: CDR1 SGHTA, CDR2 FQGTGA. CDR3 size: 15 residues. V gave up 5 bases and J gave up 2 bases, with 14 bases separating them. The CDR3 nucleotides read TGTGCCAGCAGCGACCTTGGAGGTTCCACAGATACGCAGTATTTT. Translated: CASSDLGGSTDTQYF.

DNA of the CDR3: TGCGCCAGCAGGATCGACCCGGGACAGGGACACAATGAGCAGTTCTTC. Translating gives CASRIDPGQGHNEQFF. V is TRBV5-1 and J is TRBJ2-1, with 9 nucleotides matching TRBD1. V shed 5 bases and J 5 bases; nucleotides not matched to a gene: 11. The CDR3 consists of 16 residues. Germline V gene data show CDR1 as SGHRS and CDR2 as YFSETQ.

For the CDR3, the DNA is TGTGCCAGCGGGAGACTCGGGGGCACAGATACGCAGTATTTT. Protein: CASGRLGGTDTQYF. The chain carries TRBV9 and TRBJ2-3, with D maybe TRBD2 (5 bases). Trimming pared 7 bases from V and 1 base from J, leaving 13 bases between. The CDR3 runs to 14 residues. CDR1 is SGDLS, CDR2 YYNGEE, per germline.

This clone was observed a single time. J is TRBJ1-6 and V is TRBV6-5; 9 nucleotides align to TRBD1. V lost 9 bases, J lost 4 bases, and 4 bases stayed unmatched. CDR1 is MNHEY, CDR2 SVGAGI, per germline. The CDR3 extends over 14 amino acids. The chain's CDR3 is CASSGQGYNSPLHF. The CDR3 DNA reads as TGTGCCAGTTCCGGACAGGGGTATAATTCACCCCTCCACTTT.

The V gene is TRBV2, the J gene TRBJ2-3; 12 positions match TRBD2. V gave up 6 bases and J gave up 6 bases; unmatched junction bases: 7. The germline V gene has CDR1 SNHLY and CDR2 FYNNEI. The CDR3 is made up of 15 amino acids. In DNA form, the CDR3 reads TGTGCCAGCAGCAGATCTAGCGGGAGGGTGGATACGCAGTATTTT. Its protein product is CASSRSSGRVDTQYF.

This chain links TRBV15 with TRBJ1-5; D remains unclear. The CDR3 has 17 residues. Trimming stripped 1 base from V and 0 bases from J, with 13 bases between. CDR1 LNHNV and CDR2 YYDKDF come from the germline V gene (reference sequence). CDR3 in amino acids: CATSRGTAKYSNQPQHF. The CDR3 bases are TGTGCCACCAGCAGAGGTACAGCGAAATATAGCAATCAGCCCCAGCATTTT.

This clone has more than one count but fewer than ten. This chain connects TRBV21-1 to TRBJ2-7; the D segment call TRBD1 is taken from the table without a DNA check. TRBV21-1 is deemed a pseudogene. The CDR3 runs to 14 residues. The CDR3 region is CASSKAGTSDEQYF. The CDR3, as DNA: TGTGCCAGCAGCAAAGCGGGGACATCCGATGAGCAGTACTTC.

Of note for this clone: Other DNA sequences from this sample encode an identical CDR3 as well. The genes are TRBV5-6 and TRBJ1-1; 10 nucleotides agree with TRBD1. V was clipped by 2 bases and J by 4 bases; unmatched bases: 5. Germline V gene sequence: CDR1 SGHDT, CDR2 YYEEEE. CDR3 length equals 15 residues. The chain's CDR3 is CASSFDRGRVTEAFF. CDR3 nucleotides: TGTGCCAGCAGCTTCGACAGGGGGCGCGTCACTGAAGCTTTCTTT.